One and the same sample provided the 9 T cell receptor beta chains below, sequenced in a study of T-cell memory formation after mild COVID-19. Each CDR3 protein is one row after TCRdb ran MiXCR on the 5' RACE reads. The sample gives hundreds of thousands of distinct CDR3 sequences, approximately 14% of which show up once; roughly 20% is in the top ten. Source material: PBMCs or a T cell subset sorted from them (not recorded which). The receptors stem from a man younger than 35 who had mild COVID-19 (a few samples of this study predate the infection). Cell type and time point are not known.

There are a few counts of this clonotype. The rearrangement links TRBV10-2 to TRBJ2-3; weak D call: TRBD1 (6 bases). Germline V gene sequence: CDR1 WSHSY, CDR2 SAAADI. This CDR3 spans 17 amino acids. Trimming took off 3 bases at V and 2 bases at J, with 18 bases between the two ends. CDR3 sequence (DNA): TGCGCCAGCAGTGACTTACAGGGAAGTGGGGCCACAGATACGCAGTATTTT. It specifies CASSDLQGSGATDTQYF.

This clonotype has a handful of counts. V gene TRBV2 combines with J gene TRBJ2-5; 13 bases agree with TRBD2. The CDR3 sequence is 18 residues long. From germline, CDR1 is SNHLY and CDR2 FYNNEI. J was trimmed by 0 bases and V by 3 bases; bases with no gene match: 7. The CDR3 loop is CASSDLTSGGLYQETQYF. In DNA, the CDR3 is TGTGCCAGCAGTGACCTGACTAGCGGGGGGTTGTACCAAGAGACCCAGTACTTC.

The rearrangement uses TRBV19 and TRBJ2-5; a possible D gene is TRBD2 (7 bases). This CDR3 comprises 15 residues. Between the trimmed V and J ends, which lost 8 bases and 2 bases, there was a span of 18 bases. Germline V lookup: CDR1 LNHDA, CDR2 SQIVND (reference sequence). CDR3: CASGALGGGQETQYF. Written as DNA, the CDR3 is TGTGCCAGTGGTGCTCTGGGAGGGGGGCAAGAGACCCAGTACTTC.

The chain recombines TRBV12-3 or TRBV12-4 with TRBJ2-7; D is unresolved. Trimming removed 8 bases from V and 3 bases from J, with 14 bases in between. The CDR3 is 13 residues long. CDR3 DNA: TGTGCCAGCCGTTGGCTGGGGTTCTACGAGCAGTACGTC. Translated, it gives CASRWLGFYEQYV.

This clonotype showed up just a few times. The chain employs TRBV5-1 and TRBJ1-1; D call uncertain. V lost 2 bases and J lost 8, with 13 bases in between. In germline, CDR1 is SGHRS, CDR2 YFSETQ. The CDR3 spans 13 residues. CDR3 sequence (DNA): TGCGCCAGCAGCTTTAGGTCCCTAAAGGAAGCTTTCTTT. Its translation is CASSFRSLKEAFF.

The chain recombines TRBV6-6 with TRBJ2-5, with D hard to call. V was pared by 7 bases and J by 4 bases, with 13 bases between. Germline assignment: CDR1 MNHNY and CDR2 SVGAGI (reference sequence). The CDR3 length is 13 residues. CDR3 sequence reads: CASNPGAGETQYF. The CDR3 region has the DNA TGTGCCAGCAACCCCGGAGCAGGAGAGACCCAGTACTTC.

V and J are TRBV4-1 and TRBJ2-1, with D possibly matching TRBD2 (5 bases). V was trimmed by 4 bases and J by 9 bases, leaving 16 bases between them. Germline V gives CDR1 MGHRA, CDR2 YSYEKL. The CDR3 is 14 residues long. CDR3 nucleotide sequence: TGCGCCAGCAGCCGGGGAGCGGTTGGGAGTGAGCAGTTCTTC. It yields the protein CASSRGAVGSEQFF.

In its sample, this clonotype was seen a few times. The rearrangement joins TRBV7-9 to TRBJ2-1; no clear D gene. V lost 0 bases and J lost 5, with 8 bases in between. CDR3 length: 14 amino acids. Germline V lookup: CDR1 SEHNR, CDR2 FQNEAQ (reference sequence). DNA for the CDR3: TGTGCCAGCAGCTTAGCCATCCAAAACAATGAGCAGTTCTTC. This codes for CASSLAIQNNEQFF. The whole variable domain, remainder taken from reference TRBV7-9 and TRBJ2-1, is DTGVSQNPRHKITKRGQNVTFRCDPISEHNRLYWYRQTLGQGPEFLTYFQNEAQLEKSRLLSDRFSAERPKGSFSTLEIQRTEQGDSAMYLCASSLAIQNNEQFFGPGTRLTVL.

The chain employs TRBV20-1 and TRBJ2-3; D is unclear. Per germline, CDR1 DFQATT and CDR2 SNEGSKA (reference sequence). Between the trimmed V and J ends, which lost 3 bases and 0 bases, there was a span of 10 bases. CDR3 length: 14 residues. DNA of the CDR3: TGCAGTGCTAGGAAGTGGGATAGCACAGATACGCAGTATTTT. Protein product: CSARKWDSTDTQYF.